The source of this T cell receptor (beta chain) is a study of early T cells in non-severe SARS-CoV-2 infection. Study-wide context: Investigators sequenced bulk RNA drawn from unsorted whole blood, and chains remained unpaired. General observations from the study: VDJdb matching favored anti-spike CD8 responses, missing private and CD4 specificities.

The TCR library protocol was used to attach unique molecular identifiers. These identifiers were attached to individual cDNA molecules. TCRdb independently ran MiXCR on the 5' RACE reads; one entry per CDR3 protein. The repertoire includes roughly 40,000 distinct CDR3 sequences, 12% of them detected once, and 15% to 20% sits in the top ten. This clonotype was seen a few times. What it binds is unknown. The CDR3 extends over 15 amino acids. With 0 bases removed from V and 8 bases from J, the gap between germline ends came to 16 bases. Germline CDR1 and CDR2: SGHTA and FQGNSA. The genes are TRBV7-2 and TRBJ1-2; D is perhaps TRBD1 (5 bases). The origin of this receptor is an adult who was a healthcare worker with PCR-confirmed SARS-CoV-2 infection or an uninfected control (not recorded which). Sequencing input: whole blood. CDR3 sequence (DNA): TGTGCCAGCAGCTTAGCTTGGGTAGGGGTCGGAGGCTACACCTTC. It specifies CASSLAWVGVGGYTF.